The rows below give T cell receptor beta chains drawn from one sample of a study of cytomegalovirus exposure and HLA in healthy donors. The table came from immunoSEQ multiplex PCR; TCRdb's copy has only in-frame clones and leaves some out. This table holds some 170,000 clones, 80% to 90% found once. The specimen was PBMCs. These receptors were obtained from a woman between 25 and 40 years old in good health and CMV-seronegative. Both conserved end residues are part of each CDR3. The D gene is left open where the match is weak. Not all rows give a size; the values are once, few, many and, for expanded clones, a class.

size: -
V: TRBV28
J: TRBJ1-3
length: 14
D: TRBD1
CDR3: CASTLTGVGNTIYF
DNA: TGTGCCAGCACCCTGACAGGGGTGGGAAACACCATATATTTT

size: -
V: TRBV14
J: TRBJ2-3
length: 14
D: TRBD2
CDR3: CASSASGGTRGQYF
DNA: TGTGCCAGCAGCGCTAGCGGGGGGACCCGGGGGCAGTATTTT

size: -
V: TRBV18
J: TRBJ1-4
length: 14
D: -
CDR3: CASSRAGGNEKLFF
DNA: TGTGCCAGCTCCAGGGCGGGAGGAAATGAAAAACTGTTTTTT

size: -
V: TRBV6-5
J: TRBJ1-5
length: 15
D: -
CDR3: CASRIGPGEGQPQHF
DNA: TGTGCCAGCAGAATCGGGCCCGGGGAGGGTCAGCCCCAGCATTTT

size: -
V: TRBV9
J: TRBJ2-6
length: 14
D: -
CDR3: CASSAISGANVLTF
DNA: TGTGCCAGCAGCGCAATCTCTGGGGCCAACGTCCTGACTTTC

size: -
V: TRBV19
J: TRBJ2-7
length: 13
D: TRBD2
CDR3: CASALAELYEQYF
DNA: TGTGCCAGCGCACTAGCGGAGCTCTACGAGCAGTACTTC

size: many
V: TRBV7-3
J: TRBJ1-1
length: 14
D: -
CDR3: CASSLSGGDTEAFF
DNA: TGTGCCAGCAGCTTAAGTGGGGGGGACACTGAAGCTTTCTTT

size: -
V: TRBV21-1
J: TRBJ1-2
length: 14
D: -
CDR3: CASSPVGRNYGYTF
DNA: TGTGCCAGCAGCCCAGTCGGCAGAAACTATGGCTACACCTTC

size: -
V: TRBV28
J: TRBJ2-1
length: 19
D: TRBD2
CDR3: CASSLEGLAPVWPYNEQFF
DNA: TGTGCCAGCAGTTTAGAGGGACTAGCGCCTGTGTGGCCCTACAATGAGCAGTTCTTC

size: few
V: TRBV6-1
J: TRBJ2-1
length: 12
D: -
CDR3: CASSNAYNEQFF
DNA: TGTGCCAGCAGTAACGCCTACAATGAGCAGTTCTTC

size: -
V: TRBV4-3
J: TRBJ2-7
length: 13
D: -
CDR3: CASSRDLSYEQYF
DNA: TGCGCCAGCAGCCGAGACCTCTCCTACGAGCAGTACTTC

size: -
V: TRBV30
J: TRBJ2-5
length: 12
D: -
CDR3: CAWSVIVPTQYF
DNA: TGTGCCTGGAGTGTAATTGTGCCGACCCAGTACTTC

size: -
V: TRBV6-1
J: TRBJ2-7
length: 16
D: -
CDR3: CASSERGLRGRYEQYF
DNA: TGTGCCAGCAGTGAGAGGGGTTTGCGGGGGCGGTACGAGCAGTACTTC

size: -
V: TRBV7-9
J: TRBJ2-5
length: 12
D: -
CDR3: CASSLSWETQYF
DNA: TGTGCCAGCAGCTTATCCTGGGAGACCCAGTACTTC

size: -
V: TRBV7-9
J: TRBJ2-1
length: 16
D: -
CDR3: CASSLARNSSYNEQFF
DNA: TGTGCCAGCAGCTTAGCGCGAAATAGCTCCTACAATGAGCAGTTCTTC

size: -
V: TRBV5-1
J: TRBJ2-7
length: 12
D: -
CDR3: CASSLGSNEQYF
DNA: TGCGCCAGCAGCTTGGGTAGCAACGAGCAGTACTTC

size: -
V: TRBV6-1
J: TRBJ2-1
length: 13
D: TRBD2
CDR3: CASSGGGHNEQFF
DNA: TGTGCCAGCAGTGGGGGAGGGCACAATGAGCAGTTCTTC

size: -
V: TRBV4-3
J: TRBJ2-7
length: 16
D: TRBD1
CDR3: CASSQDRGQGRDEQYF
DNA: TGCGCCAGCAGCCAAGATAGGGGACAGGGTCGCGACGAGCAGTACTTC

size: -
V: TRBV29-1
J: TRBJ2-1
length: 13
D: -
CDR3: CSVRWELSREQFF
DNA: TGCAGCGTTCGGTGGGAGTTGTCCAGGGAGCAGTTCTTC

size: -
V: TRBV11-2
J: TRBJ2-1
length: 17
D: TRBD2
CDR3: CASSFLGAGRADDEQFF
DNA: TGTGCCAGCAGCTTCCTAGGGGCCGGGAGGGCCGACGATGAGCAGTTCTTC

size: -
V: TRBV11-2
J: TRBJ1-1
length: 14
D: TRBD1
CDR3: CASSVQQGTPEAFF
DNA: TGTGCCAGCAGCGTCCAACAGGGGACACCTGAAGCTTTCTTT

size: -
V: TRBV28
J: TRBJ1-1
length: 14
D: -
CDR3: CASSFMGPNTEAFF
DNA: TGTGCCAGCAGTTTTATGGGCCCGAACACTGAAGCTTTCTTT

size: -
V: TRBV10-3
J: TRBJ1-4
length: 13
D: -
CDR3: CAIRGLTNEKLFF
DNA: TGTGCCATCCGAGGGCTAACTAATGAAAAACTGTTTTTT

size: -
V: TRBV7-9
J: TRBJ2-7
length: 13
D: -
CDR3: CASSFGGGGEQYF
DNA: TGTGCCAGCAGCTTCGGAGGGGGCGGGGAGCAGTACTTC

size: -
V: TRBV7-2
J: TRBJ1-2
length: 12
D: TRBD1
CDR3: CASSPDRAGYTF
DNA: TGTGCCAGCAGCCCAGACAGGGCTGGCTACACCTTC

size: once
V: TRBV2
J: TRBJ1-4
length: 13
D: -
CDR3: CASSVREGEKLFF
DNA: TGTGCCAGCAGTGTCAGGGAGGGGGAAAAACTGTTTTTT

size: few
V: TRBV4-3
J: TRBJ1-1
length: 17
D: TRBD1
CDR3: CASSQARGGRAFTEAFF
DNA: TGCGCCAGCAGCCAAGCGCGAGGGGGCAGGGCCTTCACTGAAGCTTTCTTT

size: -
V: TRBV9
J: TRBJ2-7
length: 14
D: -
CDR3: CASSVVSSGYEQYF
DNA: TGTGCCAGCAGCGTAGTCTCCTCTGGCTACGAGCAGTACTTC

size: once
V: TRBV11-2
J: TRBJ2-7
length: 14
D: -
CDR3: CASSLNPASYEQYF
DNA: TGTGCCAGCAGCCTTAATCCGGCTTCCTACGAGCAGTACTTC

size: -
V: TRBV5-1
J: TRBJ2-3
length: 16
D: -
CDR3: CASSLGPVSYTDTQYF
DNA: TGCGCCAGCAGCTTGGGGCCGGTCTCGTACACAGATACGCAGTATTTT

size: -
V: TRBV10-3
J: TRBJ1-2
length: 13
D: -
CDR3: CAINSIANYGYTF
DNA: TGTGCCATCAATAGTATTGCTAACTATGGCTACACCTTC

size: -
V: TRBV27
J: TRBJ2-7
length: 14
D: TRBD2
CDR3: CASSPGLASDEQYF
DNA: TGTGCCAGCAGCCCGGGACTAGCATCAGACGAGCAGTACTTC

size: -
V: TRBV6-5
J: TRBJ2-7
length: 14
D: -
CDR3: CASSYGGGAYEQYF
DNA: TGTGCCAGCAGTTACGGAGGGGGAGCCTACGAGCAGTACTTC

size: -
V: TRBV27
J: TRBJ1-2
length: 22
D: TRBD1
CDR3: CASSPFRGQGARMSRARYGYTF
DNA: TGTGCCAGCAGTCCGTTCCGGGGACAGGGGGCAAGGATGTCTAGAGCCCGCTATGGCTACACCTTC

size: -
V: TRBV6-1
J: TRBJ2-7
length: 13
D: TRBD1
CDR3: CASRAGQGSEQYF
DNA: TGTGCCAGCAGAGCGGGACAGGGATCCGAGCAGTACTTC

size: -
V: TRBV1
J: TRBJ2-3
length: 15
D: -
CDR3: CTSSQRDRGGDTQYF
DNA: TGCACCAGCAGCCAGAGGGACAGGGGCGGAGATACGCAGTATTTT

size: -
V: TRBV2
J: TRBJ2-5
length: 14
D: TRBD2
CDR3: CASRLAGGRETQYF
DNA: TGTGCCAGCCGCTTAGCGGGGGGGCGTGAGACCCAGTACTTC

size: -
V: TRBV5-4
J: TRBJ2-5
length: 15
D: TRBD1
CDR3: CASSNWTGGQETQYF
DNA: TGTGCCAGCAGCAACTGGACAGGGGGCCAAGAGACCCAGTACTTC

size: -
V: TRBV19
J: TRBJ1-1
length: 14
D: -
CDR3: CASSMQGIRTEAFF
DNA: TGTGCCAGTAGTATGCAGGGGATAAGAACTGAAGCTTTCTTT

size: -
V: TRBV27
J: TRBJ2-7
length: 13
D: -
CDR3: CASSLEGPYEQYF
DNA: TGTGCCAGCAGTTTAGAAGGTCCCTACGAGCAGTACTTC

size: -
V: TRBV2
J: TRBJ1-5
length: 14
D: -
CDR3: CASSQYGEGQPQHF
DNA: TGTGCCTCCTCCCAGTACGGGGAGGGCCAGCCCCAGCATTTT

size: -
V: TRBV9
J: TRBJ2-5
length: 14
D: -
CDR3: CASSVGIQEETQYF
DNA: TGTGCCAGCAGCGTAGGAATTCAAGAGGAGACCCAGTACTTC

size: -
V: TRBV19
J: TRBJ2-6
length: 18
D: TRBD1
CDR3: CASSMGQLTPAGANVLTF
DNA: TGTGCCAGTAGTATGGGACAGCTTACGCCTGCTGGGGCCAACGTCCTGACTTTC

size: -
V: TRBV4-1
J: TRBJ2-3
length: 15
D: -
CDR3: CASSQVLRGGGTQYF
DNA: TGCGCCAGCAGCCAAGTACTAAGGGGGGGAGGGACGCAGTATTTT

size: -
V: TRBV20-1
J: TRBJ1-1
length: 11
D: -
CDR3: CSASTRSEAFF
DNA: TGCAGTGCGTCAACAAGGAGTGAAGCTTTCTTT

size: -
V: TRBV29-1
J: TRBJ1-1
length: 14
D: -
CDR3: CSVEDLWAGDEAFF
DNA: TGCAGCGTTGAAGATCTTTGGGCAGGGGATGAAGCTTTCTTT

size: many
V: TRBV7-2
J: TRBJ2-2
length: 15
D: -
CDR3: CASSLIQTNTGELFF
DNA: TGTGCCAGCAGCTTAATCCAGACGAACACCGGGGAGCTGTTTTTT

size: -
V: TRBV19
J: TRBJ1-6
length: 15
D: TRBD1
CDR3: CASSIVPGTDSPLHF
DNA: TGTGCCAGTAGTATAGTCCCAGGGACAGATTCACCCCTCCACTTT